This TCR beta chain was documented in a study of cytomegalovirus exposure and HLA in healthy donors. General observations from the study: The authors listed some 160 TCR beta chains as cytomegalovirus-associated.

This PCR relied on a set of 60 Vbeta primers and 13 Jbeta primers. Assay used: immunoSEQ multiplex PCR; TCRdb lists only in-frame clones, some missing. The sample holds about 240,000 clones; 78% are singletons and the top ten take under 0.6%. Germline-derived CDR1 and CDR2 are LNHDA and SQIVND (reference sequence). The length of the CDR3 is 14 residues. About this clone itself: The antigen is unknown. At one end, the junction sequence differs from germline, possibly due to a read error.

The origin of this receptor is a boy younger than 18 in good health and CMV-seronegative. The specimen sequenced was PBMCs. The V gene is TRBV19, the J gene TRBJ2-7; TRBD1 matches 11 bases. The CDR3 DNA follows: TGTGCCAGTAGCAAGGACAGGGGGCGATCCAAATTAGACTTC. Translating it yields CASSKDRGRSKLDF.